This TCR beta chain was identified in a study of T cell repertoires in cytomegalovirus infection. As for the study in general: Both CMV infection and a matching HLA type were indicated by public TCR beta signatures.

MiXCR, applied by TCRdb to the reads, yields one record per CDR3 protein. Of some 100,000 distinct CDR3 sequences listed, approximately 28% are singletons. Trimming removed 2 bases at V and 1 base at J, with 11 bases between. The CDR3 sequence is 15 residues long. CDR1 and CDR2 from the germline V gene are SEHNR and FQNEAQ (reference sequence). This clonotype was counted at least ten times. What it binds is unknown. The sample in question was CD8+ T cells from cultured PBMCs, obtained from culture after CMV antigen stimulation. The chain recombines TRBV7-9 with TRBJ1-1; D remains ambiguous. The TCR sequence derives from a human donor in good health (CMV status not recorded). Some clones in this sample may be carry-over from other donors' samples. The CDR3 region is CASSLLVRGNTEAFF. The CDR3 bases are TGTGCCAGCAGCTTACTGGTCAGAGGGAACACTGAAGCTTTCTTT.